The 4 T cell receptor beta chains presented below share a single source sample, sequenced in a study of early stage breast cancer tumors. The assay was immunoSEQ multiplex PCR, and TCRdb's table has in-frame clones only and misses some. The table has around 14,000 clones, roughly 80% seen once. Material for sequencing was normal breast tissue next to the tumor. All receptors derive from a person aged 30 to 39 with breast cancer.

The CDR3 loop reads CASSSLGQGGGYTF. CDR3 nucleotides: TGTGCCAGCAGCTCACTGGGACAGGGTGGAGGCTACACCTTC. The chain combines TRBV7-2 with TRBJ1-2; 9 nucleotides line up with TRBD1. This CDR3 has 14 residues. CDR1 is SGHTA, CDR2 FQGNSA, per germline. V was pared by 4 bases and J by 8 bases, with 8 bases of the junction left unmatched. Using reference TRBV7-2 and TRBJ1-2 for the parts outside the CDR3, the full variable domain is GAGVSQSPSNKVTEKGKDVELRCDPISGHTALYWYRQSLGQGLEFLIYFQGNSAPDKSGLPSDRFSAERTGGSVSTLTIQRTQQEDSAVYLCASSSLGQGGGYTFGSGTRLTVV.

This sequence joins TRBV7-2 and TRBJ2-7; D is uncertain. CDR3 size: 15 residues. The ends were cut back, 10 bases at V and 3 bases at J, with 22 bases in the middle. Germline V gene data show CDR1 as SGHTA and CDR2 as FQGNSA. The CDR3 coding sequence is TGTGCCACCCAGGAGTACACCGGCGCGTACTACGAGCAGTACTTC. Protein: CATQEYTGAYYEQYF.

The rearrangement uses TRBV6-4 and TRBJ1-2; D is possibly TRBD1 (5 bases). Germline CDR1 MRHNA, CDR2 SNTAGT. The CDR3 runs 14 residues. The V end was cut by 0 bases, the J end by 7 bases, with 12 bases between. CDR3 bases: TGTGCCAGCAGTGACTCGGCGGGGCGAGGTGGCTACACCTTC. This gives the protein CASSDSAGRGGYTF.

The genes are TRBV12-5 and TRBJ1-1, with 8 bases identical to TRBD1. The CDR3 runs to 14 residues. CDR1 and CDR2 (germline): LGHNT, FRNRAP. Trimming removed 5 bases from V and 6 bases from J; junction bases left unmatched: 8. In DNA, the CDR3 is TGTGCTAGTGGTCCCCAGGGGGCCAAATCTGAAGCTTTCTTT. Amino acid sequence: CASGPQGAKSEAFF.